A selection of T cell receptor beta chains follows, all from one sample in a study of blood T cells in healthy people across ages. TCRdb reanalysed the 5' RACE reads using MiXCR and keeps one entry per CDR3 protein. This table holds about 800,000 distinct CDR3 sequences, about three fifths found once. The sequencing sample was made of blood. These receptors were collected from a man aged 25 to 40 in good health. Each CDR3 is given with its conserved first and last residue. D genes are given only for firm matches. A row's size may be missing; if present it is once, few, many or a size class.

clone_size j_call v_call d_call cdr3_aa cdr3_nt
NA TRBJ2-1 TRBV20-1 NA CSATIGTNEQFF TGCAGTGCTACCATAGGTACCAATGAGCAGTTCTTC
few TRBJ2-7 TRBV20-1 NA CSASRDLGSSEQYF TGCAGTGCTAGCCGGGACCTGGGCTCTAGTGAGCAGTACTTC
NA TRBJ2-1 TRBV5-1 NA CASSLVLQYNEQFF TGCGCCAGCAGCTTGGTATTACAATACAATGAGCAGTTCTTC
many TRBJ2-1 TRBV4-2 NA CASSPYDILGANNEQFF TGTGCCAGCAGCCCCTATGACATTCTTGGCGCCAACAATGAGCAGTTCTTC
NA TRBJ1-6 TRBV5-5 NA CASSFVDSLNSPLHF TGTGCCAGCAGCTTTGTTGACAGCCTGAATTCACCCCTCCACTTT
NA TRBJ1-2 TRBV29-1 NA CSVVEGTGGGYTF TGCAGCGTTGTAGAGGGAACGGGCGGTGGCTACACCTTC
NA TRBJ2-7 TRBV21-1 NA CASSKSGGRGYEQYF TGTGCCAGCAGCAAAAGTGGCGGGAGGGGCTACGAGCAGTACTTC
NA TRBJ2-5 TRBV6-2/TRBV6-3 NA CASSYSTWSNEQYF TGTGCCAGCAGTTACTCGACATGGAGCAATGAGCAGTACTTC
NA TRBJ1-2 TRBV20-1 NA CSATDLEVNYGYTF TGCAGTGCTACTGACCTAGAGGTCAACTATGGCTACACCTTC
NA TRBJ2-1 TRBV20-1 NA CSANSLNEQFF TGCAGTGCTAATTCCCTCAATGAGCAGTTCTTC